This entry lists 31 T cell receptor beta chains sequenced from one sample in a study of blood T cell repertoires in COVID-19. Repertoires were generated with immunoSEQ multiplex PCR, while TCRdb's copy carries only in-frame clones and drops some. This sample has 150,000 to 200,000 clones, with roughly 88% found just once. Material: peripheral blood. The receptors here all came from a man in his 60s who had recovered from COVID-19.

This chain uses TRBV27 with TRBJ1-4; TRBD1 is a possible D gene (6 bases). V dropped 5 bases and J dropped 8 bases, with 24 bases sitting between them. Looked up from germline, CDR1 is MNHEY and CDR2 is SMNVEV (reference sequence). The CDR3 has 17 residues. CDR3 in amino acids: CASSTLYGNRVEEKLFF. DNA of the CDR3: TGTGCCAGCAGTACTCTATACGGGAACAGGGTGGAGGAAAAACTGTTTTTT.

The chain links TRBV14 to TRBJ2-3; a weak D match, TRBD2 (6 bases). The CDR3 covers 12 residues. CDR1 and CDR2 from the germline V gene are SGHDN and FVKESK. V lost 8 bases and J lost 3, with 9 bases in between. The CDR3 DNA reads TGTGCCAGCGGGGGGAGTACAGATACGCAGTATTTT. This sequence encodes CASGGSTDTQYF.

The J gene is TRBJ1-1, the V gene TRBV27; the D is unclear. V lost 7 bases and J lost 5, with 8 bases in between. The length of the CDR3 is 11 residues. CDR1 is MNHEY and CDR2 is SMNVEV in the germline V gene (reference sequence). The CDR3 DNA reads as TGTGCCAGCATTCTAAATACTGAAGCTTTCTTT. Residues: CASILNTEAFF.

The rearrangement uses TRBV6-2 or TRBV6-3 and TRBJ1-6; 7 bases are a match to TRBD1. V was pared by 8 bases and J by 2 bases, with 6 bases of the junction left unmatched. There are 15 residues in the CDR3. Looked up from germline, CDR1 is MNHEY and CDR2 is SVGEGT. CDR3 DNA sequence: TGTGCCAGCGGCCGCGGGACAGCCTATAATTCACCCCTCCACTTT. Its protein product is CASGRGTAYNSPLHF.

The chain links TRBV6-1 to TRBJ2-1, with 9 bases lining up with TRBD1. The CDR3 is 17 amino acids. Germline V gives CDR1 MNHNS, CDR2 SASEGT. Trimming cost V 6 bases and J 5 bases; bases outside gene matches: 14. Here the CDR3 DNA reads TGTGCCAGCAGCGAATATACAGGGGGCGTCGGGGACAATGAGCAGTTCTTC. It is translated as CASSEYTGGVGDNEQFF.

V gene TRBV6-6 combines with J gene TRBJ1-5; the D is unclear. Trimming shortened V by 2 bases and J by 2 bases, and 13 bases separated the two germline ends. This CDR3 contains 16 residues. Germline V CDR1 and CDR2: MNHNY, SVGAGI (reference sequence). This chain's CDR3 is CASSYTPPGGNQPQHF. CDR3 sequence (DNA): TGTGCCAGCAGTTACACGCCTCCCGGGGGCAATCAGCCCCAGCATTTT.

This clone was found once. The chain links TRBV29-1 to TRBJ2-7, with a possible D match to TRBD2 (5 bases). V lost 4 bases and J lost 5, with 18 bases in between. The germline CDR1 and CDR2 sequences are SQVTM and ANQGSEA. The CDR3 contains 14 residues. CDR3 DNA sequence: TGCAGCGTTGTGAGGGTGGTAGCGAGCGACGAGCAGTACTTC. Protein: CSVVRVVASDEQYF.

CDR3 bases: TGTGCCAGCAGCGGGCCGACTAGCGGGGGGGCGCATGAGCAGTTCTTC. This encodes CASSGPTSGGAHEQFF. The chain has TRBV7-2 and TRBJ2-1; 14 bases agree with TRBD2. Germline-derived CDR1 and CDR2 are SGHTA and FQGNSA. This CDR3 comprises 16 residues. The junction had 8 bases not matched to a gene; V was cut back by 5 bases and J by 8 bases.

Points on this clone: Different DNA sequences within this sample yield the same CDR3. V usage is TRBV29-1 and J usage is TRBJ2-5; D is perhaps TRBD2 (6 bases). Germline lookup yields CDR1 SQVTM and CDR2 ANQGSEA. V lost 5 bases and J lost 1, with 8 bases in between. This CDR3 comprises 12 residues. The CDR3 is CSVRDSQETQYF. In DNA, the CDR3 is TGCAGCGTTCGGGACTCCCAAGAGACCCAGTACTTC.

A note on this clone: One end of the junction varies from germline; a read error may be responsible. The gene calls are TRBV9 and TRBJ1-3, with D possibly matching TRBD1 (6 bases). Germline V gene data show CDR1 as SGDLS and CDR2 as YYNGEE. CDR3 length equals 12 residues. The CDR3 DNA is TGTGCCAGCAGCGTAGATAACAGGGACATCAACTTT. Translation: CASSVDNRDINF.

The CDR3 DNA follows: TGTGCCAGCAGTTTAGGGGGAGTTGAGCAGTTCTTC. It specifies CASSLGGVEQFF. The chain recombines TRBV12-3 or TRBV12-4 with TRBJ2-1, with a tentative D call TRBD2 (5 bases). The CDR3 is 12 amino acids. The V gene lost 1 base and the J gene lost 9 bases, with 7 bases spanning the gap.

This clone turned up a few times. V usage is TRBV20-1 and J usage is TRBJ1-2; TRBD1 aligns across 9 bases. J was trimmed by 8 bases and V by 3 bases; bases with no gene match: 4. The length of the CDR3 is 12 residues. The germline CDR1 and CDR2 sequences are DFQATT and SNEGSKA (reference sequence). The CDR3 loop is CSASTGGAGYTF. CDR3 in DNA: TGCAGTGCTAGTACAGGGGGCGCCGGCTACACCTTC.

The CDR3 DNA follows: TGTGCCAGCAGCACTAGAATCATCGATACGCAGTATTTT. It yields the protein CASSTRIIDTQYF. This sequence joins TRBV9 and TRBJ2-3; weak D call: TRBD2 (5 bases). V was shortened by 4 bases and J by 6 bases, with 12 bases between the two germline ends. The CDR3 contains 13 residues. Germline CDR1 is SGDLS and CDR2 is YYNGEE.

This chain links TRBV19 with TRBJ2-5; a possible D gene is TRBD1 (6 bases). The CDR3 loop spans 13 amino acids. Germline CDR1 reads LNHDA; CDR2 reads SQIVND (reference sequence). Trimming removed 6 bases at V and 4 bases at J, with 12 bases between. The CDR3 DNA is TGTGCCAGTAGCTCGGACAGTCGAGAGACCCAGTACTTC. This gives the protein CASSSDSRETQYF. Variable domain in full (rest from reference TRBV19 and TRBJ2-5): DGGITQSPKYLFRKEGQNVTLSCEQNLNHDAMYWYRQDPGQGLRLIYYSQIVNDFQKGDIAEGYSVSREKKESFPLTVTSAQKNPTAFYLCASSSDSRETQYFGPGTRLLVL.

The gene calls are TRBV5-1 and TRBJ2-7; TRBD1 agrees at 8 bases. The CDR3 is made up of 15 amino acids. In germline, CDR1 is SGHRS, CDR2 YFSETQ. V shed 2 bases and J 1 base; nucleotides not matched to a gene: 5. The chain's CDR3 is CASSFRGLDSYEQYF. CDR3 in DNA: TGCGCCAGCAGCTTCAGGGGGCTTGATTCCTACGAGCAGTACTTC.

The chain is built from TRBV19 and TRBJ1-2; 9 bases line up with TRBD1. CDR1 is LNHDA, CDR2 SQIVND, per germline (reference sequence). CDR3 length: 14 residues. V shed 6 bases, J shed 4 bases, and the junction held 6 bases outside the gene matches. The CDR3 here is CASSEQGALYGYTF. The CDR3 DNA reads TGTGCCAGTAGCGAACAGGGGGCCCTCTATGGCTACACCTTC.

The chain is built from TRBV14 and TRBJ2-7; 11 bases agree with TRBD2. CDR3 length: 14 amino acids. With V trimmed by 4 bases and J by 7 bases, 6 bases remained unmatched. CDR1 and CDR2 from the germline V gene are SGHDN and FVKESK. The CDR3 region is CASSLRLAGSEQYF. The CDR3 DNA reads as TGTGCCAGCAGCCTGCGACTAGCGGGGTCGGAGCAGTACTTC.

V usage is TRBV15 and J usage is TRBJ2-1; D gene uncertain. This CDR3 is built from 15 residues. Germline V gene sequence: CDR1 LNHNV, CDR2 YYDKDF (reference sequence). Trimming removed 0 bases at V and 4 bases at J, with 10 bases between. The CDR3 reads CATSRDPNSYNEQFF. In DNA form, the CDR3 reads TGTGCCACCAGCAGAGATCCCAACAGTTACAATGAGCAGTTCTTC.

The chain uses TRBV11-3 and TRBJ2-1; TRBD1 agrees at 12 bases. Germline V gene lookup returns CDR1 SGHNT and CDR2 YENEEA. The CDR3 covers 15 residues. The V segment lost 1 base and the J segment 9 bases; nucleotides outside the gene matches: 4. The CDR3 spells CASSLVGTGGTEQFF. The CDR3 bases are TGTGCCAGCAGCTTAGTCGGGACAGGGGGCACTGAGCAGTTCTTC.

CDR3 residues: CASSSLTGTETQYF. CDR3 nucleotides: TGTGCCAGCAGTTCTCTCACAGGGACAGAGACCCAGTACTTC. The chain links TRBV27 to TRBJ2-5, with D possibly TRBD1 on 6 matching bases. The V gene lost 4 bases and the J gene lost 4 bases, with 13 bases spanning the gap. The CDR3 is 14 amino acids. Germline V gene data show CDR1 as MNHEY and CDR2 as SMNVEV (reference sequence).

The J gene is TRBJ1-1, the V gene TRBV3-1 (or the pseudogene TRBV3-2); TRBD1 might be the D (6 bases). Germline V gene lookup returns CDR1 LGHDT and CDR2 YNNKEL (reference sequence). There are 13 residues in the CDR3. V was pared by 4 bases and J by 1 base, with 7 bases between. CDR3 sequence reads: CASSPRGNTEAFF. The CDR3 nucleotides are TGTGCCAGCAGCCCCAGGGGGAACACTGAAGCTTTCTTT.

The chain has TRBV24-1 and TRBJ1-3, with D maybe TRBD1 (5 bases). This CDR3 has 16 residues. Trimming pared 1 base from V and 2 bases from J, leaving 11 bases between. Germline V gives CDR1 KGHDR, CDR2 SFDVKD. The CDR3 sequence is CATSDFAGPPGNTIYF. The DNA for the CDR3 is TGTGCCACCAGTGATTTTGCAGGGCCTCCTGGAAACACCATATATTTT.

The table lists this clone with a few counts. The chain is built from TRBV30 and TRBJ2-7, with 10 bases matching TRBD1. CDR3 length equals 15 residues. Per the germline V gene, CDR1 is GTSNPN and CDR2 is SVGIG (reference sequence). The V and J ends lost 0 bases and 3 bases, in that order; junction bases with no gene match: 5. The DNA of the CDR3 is TGTGCCTGGAGTGTGGGGGGGACAGGGGTCTACGAGCAGTACTTC. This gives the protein CAWSVGGTGVYEQYF.

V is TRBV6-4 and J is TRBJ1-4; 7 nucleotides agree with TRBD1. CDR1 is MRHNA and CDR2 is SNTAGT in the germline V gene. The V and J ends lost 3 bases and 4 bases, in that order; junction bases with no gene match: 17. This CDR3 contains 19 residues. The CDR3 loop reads CASSELWVKGALNNEKLFF. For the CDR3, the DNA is TGTGCCAGCAGTGAATTGTGGGTTAAGGGGGCTCTCAATAATGAAAAACTGTTTTTT.

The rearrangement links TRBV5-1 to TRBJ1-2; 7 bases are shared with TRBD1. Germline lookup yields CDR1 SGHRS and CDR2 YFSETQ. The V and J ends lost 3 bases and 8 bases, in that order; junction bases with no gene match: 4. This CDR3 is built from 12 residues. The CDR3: CASSWDRQGYTF. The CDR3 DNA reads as TGCGCCAGCAGCTGGGACAGACAAGGCTACACCTTC.

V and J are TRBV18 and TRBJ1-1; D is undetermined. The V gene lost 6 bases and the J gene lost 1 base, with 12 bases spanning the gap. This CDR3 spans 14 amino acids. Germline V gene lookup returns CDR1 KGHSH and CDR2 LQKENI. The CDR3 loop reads CASSQTGTNTEAFF. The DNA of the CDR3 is TGTGCCAGCTCTCAGACTGGCACGAACACTGAAGCTTTCTTT.

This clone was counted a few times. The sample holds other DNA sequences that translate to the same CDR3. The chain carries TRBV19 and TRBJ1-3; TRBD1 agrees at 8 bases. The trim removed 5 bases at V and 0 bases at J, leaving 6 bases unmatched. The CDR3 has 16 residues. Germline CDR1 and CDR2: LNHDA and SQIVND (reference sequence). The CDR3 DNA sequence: TGTGCCAGTAGTCTGCGGACAGGGAGCTCTGGAAACACCATATATTTT. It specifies CASSLRTGSSGNTIYF.

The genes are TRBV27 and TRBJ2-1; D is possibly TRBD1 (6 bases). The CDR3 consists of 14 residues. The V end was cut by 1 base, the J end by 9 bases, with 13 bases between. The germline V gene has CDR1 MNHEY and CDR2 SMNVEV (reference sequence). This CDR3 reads CASSLLGGRGEQFF. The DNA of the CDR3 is TGTGCCAGCAGTTTATTAGGGGGACGAGGTGAGCAGTTCTTC.

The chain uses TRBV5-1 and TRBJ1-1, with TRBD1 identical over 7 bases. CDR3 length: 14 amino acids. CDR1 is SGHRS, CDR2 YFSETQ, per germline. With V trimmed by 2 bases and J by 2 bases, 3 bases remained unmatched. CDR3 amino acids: CASSFRGVNTEAFF. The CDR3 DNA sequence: TGCGCCAGCAGCTTCAGGGGGGTTAACACTGAAGCTTTCTTT.

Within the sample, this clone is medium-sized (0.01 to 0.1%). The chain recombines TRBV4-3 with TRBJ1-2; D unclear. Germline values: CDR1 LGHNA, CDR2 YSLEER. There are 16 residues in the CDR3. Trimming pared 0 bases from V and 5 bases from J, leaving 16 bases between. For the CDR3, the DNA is TGCGCCAGCAGCCAAGATGTGGCAGACGGGGATTATGGCTACACCTTC. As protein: CASSQDVADGDYGYTF.

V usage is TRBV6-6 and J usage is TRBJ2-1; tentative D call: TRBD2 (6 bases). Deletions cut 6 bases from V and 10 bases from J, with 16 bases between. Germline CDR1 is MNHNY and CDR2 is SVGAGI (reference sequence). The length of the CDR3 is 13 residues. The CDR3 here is CASSRDFGAEQFF. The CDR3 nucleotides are TGTGCCAGCAGCCGGGACTTCGGCGCGGAGCAGTTCTTC.